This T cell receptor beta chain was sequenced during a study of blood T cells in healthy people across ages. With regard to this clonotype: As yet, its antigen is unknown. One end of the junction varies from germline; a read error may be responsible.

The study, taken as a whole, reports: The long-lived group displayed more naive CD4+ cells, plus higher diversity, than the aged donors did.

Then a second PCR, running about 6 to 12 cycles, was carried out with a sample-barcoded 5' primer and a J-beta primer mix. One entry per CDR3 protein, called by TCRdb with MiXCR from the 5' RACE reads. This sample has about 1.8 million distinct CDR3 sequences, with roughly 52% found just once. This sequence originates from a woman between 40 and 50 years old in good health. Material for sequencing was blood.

CDR3 loop: CASSSASYNERFF. CDR3 in DNA: TGTGCCAGTAGTAGTGCCAGCTACAATGAGCGGTTCTTC. The rearrangement links TRBV19 to TRBJ2-1; D is ambiguous. Germline CDR1 LNHDA, CDR2 SQIVND (reference sequence). The length of the CDR3 is 13 residues.